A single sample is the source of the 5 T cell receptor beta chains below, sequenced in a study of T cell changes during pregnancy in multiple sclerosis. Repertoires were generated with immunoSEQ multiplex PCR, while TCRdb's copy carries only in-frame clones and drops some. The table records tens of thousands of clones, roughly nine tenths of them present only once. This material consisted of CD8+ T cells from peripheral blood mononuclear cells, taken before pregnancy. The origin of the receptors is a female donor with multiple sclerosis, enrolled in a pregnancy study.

The CDR3 DNA follows: TGTGCCAGCAGCCGCAGTCGGCGGGTCGACAATGAGCAGTTCTTC. This encodes CASSRSRRVDNEQFF. The chain couples TRBV5-4 to TRBJ2-1; D possibly corresponds to TRBD2 (5 bases). The CDR3 contains 15 residues. Germline V gene data show CDR1 as SGHNT and CDR2 as YYREEE (reference sequence). The V end lost 4 bases, the J end lost 5 bases, and 16 bases lay between the germline ends.

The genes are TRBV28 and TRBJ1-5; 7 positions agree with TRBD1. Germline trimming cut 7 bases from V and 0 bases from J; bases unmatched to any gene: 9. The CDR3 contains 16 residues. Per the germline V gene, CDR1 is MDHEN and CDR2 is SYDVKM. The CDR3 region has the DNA TGTGCCAGCATGGCACAGGGGATATATAGCAATCAGCCCCAGCATTTT. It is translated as CASMAQGIYSNQPQHF.

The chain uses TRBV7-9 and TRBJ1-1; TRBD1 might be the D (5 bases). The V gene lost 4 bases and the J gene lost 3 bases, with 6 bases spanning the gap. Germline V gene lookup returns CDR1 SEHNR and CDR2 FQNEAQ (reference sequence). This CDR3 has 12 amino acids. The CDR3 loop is CASSWGDTEAFF. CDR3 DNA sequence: TGTGCCAGCAGCTGGGGGGACACTGAAGCTTTCTTT.

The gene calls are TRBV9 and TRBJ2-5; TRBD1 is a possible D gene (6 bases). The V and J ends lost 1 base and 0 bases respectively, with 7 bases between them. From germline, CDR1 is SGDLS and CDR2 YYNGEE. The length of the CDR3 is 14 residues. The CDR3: CASSVQGNQETQYF. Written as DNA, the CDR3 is TGTGCCAGCAGCGTACAGGGGAACCAAGAGACCCAGTACTTC.

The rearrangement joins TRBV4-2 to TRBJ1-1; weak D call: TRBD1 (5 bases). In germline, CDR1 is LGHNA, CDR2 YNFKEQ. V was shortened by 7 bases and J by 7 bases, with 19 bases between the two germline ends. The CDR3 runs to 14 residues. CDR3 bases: TGTGCCAGCACCGGCACCGGGACGGAGGGTGAAGCTTTCTTT. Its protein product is CASTGTGTEGEAFF.